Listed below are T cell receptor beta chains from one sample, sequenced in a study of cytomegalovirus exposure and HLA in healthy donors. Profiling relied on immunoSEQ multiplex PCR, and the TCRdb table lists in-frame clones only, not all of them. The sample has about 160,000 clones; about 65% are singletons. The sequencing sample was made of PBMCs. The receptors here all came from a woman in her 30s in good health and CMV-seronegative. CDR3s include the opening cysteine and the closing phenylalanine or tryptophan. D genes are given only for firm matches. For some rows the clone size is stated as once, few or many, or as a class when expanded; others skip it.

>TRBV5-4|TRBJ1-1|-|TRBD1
TGTGCCAGCAGCTTGGCCGCAGGGGGGAACACTGAAGCTTTCTTT
CASSLAAGGNTEAFF
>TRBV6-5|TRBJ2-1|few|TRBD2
TGTGCCAGCAGTTACTCGGGGACTAGCGGGGGCGAGCAGTTCTTC
CASSYSGTSGGEQFF
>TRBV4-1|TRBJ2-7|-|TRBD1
TGCGCCAGCAGCCACCCCGGGACAGGGGAGGTAGGGCAGTACTTC
CASSHPGTGEVGQYF
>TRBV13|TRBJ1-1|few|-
TGTGCCAGCAGCCCCCCCAGGAAACTGAGCGGGAACACTGAAGCTTTCTTT
CASSPPRKLSGNTEAFF
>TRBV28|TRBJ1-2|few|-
TGTGCCAGCAGTTCCAGGGTAACCTATGGCTACACCTTC
CASSSRVTYGYTF
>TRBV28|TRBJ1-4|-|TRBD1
TGTGCCAGCAGTTCAATCAACCGGGGACAGGGTGGATATGAAAAACTGTTTTTT
CASSSINRGQGGYEKLFF
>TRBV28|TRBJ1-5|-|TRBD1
TGTGCCAGCAGTTTAGCAGGGGGCTTTGGCAATCAGCCCCAGCATTTT
CASSLAGGFGNQPQHF
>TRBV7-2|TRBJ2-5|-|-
TGTGCCAGCAGCCTACAGGGATTCGAGACCCAGTACTTC
CASSLQGFETQYF
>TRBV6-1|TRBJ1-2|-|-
TGTGCCAGCAGTGAAGGGCAGGGCGATGGCTACACCTTC
CASSEGQGDGYTF
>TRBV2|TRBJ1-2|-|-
TGTGCCAGCAGTGAAAAACAGGACTATGGCTACACCTTC
CASSEKQDYGYTF
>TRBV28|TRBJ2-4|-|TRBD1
TGTGCCAGCAGAGGACAGGGTTTGACCAAAAACATTCAGTACTTC
CASRGQGLTKNIQYF
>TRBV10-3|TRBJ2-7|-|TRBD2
TGTGCCATCACCTCGACTAGCGGTTCCTACGAGCAGTACTTC
CAITSTSGSYEQYF
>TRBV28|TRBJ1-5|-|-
TGTGCCAGCAGATCAGAGGGAGATCAGCCCCAGCATTTT
CASRSEGDQPQHF
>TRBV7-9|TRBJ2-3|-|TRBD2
TGTGCCAGCAGTACCCTAGCGGGGACCACAGATACGCAGTATTTT
CASSTLAGTTDTQYF
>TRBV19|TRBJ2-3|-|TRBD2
TGTGCCAGTAGTATAGCGGGGGGGCCGGGAGATACGCAGTATTTT
CASSIAGGPGDTQYF
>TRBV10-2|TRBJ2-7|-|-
TGCGCCAGCACCCCTCGGGGAGGAAAAGACTACGAGCAGTACTTC
CASTPRGGKDYEQYF
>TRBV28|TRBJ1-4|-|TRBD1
TGTGCCAGCAGTTCTACCCGGACAGGAAATAATGAAAAACTGTTTTTT
CASSSTRTGNNEKLFF
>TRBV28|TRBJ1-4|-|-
TGTGCCAGCAGGGAGGGAGGGTCGGAAAAACTGTTTTTT
CASREGGSEKLFF
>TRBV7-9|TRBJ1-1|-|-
TGTTCCAGCAGCCTGGGGAGGCACAGGCCTTGGGCTGAAGCTTTCTTT
CSSSLGRHRPWAEAFF
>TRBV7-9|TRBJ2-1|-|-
TGTGCCAGCAGCGGCAGGTCAAATGAGCAGTTCTTC
CASSGRSNEQFF
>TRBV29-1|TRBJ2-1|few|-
TGCAGCGTGGCAGACAGGAGAGGTGAGCAGTTCTTC
CSVADRRGEQFF
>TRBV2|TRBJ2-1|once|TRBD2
TGTGCCAGCAGTGTTGTCGGGACTAGCGGGGGAAGTGAGCAGTTCTTC
CASSVVGTSGGSEQFF
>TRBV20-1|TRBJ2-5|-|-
TGCAGTGCTACAGGGTCAGAGACCCAGTACTTC
CSATGSETQYF
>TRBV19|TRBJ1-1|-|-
TGTGCCAGTAGTATAGAAAGCCAGGGGAGTTCTGAAGCTTTCTTT
CASSIESQGSSEAFF
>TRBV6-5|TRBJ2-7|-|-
TGTGCCAGCAGTTACCGGGACACTTACGAGCAGTACTTC
CASSYRDTYEQYF
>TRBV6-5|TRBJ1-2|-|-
TGTGCCAGCAGTTGGGCGGGGGTTGAGTCTGGCTACACCTTC
CASSWAGVESGYTF
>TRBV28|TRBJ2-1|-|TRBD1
TGTGCCAGCAGCCCGACAGGGGGATACAATGAGCAGTTCTTC
CASSPTGGYNEQFF
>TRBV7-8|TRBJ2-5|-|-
TGTGCCAGCAGCCCCAGAATCATGCAAGAGACCCAGTACTTC
CASSPRIMQETQYF
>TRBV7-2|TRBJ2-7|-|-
TGTGCCAGCAGCTTAGGTCCGGAGCAGTACTTC
CASSLGPEQYF
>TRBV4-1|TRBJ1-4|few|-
TGCGCCAGCAGCCCGATGGGACTTCTTCGGCATGAAAAACTGTTTTTT
CASSPMGLLRHEKLFF
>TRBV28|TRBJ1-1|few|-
TGTGCCAGCAGTTTAGGGCTGGGCGCTTTCTTT
CASSLGLGAFF
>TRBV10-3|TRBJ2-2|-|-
TGTGCCATCCGTACAGCCAGCGGGGAGCTGTTTTTT
CAIRTASGELFF
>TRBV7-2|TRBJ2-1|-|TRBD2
TGTGCCAGCAGCTTAGGCATGTGGGAGGGCCTTGTAGGCAATGAGCAGTTCTTC
CASSLGMWEGLVGNEQFF
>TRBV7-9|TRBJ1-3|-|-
TGTGCCAGCAGCACCCAGAACTCTGGAAACACCATATATTTT
CASSTQNSGNTIYF
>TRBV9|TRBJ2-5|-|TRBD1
TGTGCCAGCAGCCCCCAGGGGGAAGAGACCCAGTACTTC
CASSPQGEETQYF
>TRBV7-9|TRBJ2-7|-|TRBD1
TGTGCCAGCAGCTTAGCCGGTAGACAGGGGGACGAGCAGTACTTC
CASSLAGRQGDEQYF
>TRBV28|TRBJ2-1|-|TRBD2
TGTGCCAGCTCCCGGACTAGCGGAAATCGACGGGATGAGCAGTTCTTC
CASSRTSGNRRDEQFF